This record looks at one T cell receptor (beta chain) sequence and its context. Its antigen is unknown. This entry comes from a study of T cell clonotyping in hematopoietic cell transplantation. Findings and caveats of the study: Broader posttransplant TCR repertoire diversity was predicted by graft donor and pretransplant recipient Inverse Simpson Index values.

V dropped 6 bases and J dropped 4 bases, with 10 bases sitting between them. The V gene's germline CDR1 is MNHEY and CDR2 SVGAGI. The CDR3 spans 13 residues. Generated by immunoSEQ multiplex PCR, the TCRdb table keeps only in-frame clones and is missing some. The sample has 17,000 or so clones, nearly 95% seen once. This chain links TRBV6-5 with TRBJ1-3; a possible D gene is TRBD1 (6 bases). Sequencing was carried out using peripheral blood mononuclear cells. The sequence came from a man aged 35-49 years in good health. Some clones in this sample may be carry-over from other donors' samples. CDR3 coding DNA: TGTGCCAGCAGACTGGACAGCGGAAACACCATATATTTT. Protein product: CASRLDSGNTIYF.